Each of the 11 T cell receptor beta chains below was sequenced from the same sample in a study of beta chain features in type 1 diabetes. Reverse transcribing all isolated RNA meant expressed TCRB transcripts were sequenced. Using immunoSEQ multiplex PCR, the repertoire was profiled, and TCRdb retains in-frame clones only, with some absent. The data contain just under 150,000 clones, more than 9% of them singletons. Sequences were obtained from naive CD4+ T cells from blood. Receptors originate from a man aged 18 to 35 in good health.

The chain carries TRBV11-2 and TRBJ2-1; no definite D call. The CDR3 extends over 15 amino acids. Germline V gene lookup returns CDR1 SGHAT and CDR2 FQNNGV. Trimming stripped 4 bases from V and 0 bases from J, with 10 bases between. DNA of the CDR3: TGTGCCAGCAGCTCAGCGTCGAACTCCTACAATGAGCAGTTCTTC. Amino acid sequence: CASSSASNSYNEQFF.

This clone was counted a single time. With a much larger clone just one base away, this may be a read error. The chain employs TRBV5-6 and TRBJ2-5; 8 bases align to TRBD1. Germline V CDR1 and CDR2: SGHDT, YYEEEE. This CDR3 region has 13 residues. Losses at the gene ends were 4 bases for V and 5 bases for J; bases not matched to a gene: 4. The CDR3 region is CASSPGGGETQYF. CDR3 sequence (DNA): TGTGCCAGCAGCCCAGGGGGCGGGGAGACCCAGTACTTC.

Only a few counts were recorded for this clone. In DNA, the CDR3 is TGTGCCAGCAGGGACAACTTTAATGAAAAACTGTTTTTT. As protein: CASRDNFNEKLFF. The J gene is TRBJ1-4, the V gene TRBV25-1; a weak D match, TRBD1 (5 bases). This CDR3 is 13 amino acids long. V shed 6 bases and J shed 4 bases, with 9 bases lying between them. Looked up from germline, CDR1 is MGHDK and CDR2 is SYGVNS.

This chain links TRBV6-5 with TRBJ1-2, with D hard to call. The germline gives CDR1 MNHEY, CDR2 SVGAGI. The CDR3 consists of 14 residues. V was trimmed by 6 bases and J by 2 bases, leaving 13 bases between them. The CDR3 DNA reads TGTGCCAGCAGCCCCCCGGGGTCCAACTATGGCTACACCTTC. Translating it yields CASSPPGSNYGYTF.

The chain is built from TRBV21-1 and TRBJ2-5; the listed D gene, TRBD1, was not tested against the DNA. TRBV21-1 is annotated as a pseudogene. The CDR3 consists of 16 residues. The CDR3 reads CASSKTPRASGETQYF. The CDR3 DNA is TGTGCCAGCAGCAAAACCCCCAGGGCCAGTGGGGAGACCCAGTACTTC.

This clone was observed at least ten times. The chain is built from TRBV19 and TRBJ2-5; 11 positions agree with TRBD1. The trim removed 6 bases at V and 5 bases at J, leaving 5 bases unmatched. This CDR3 has 14 amino acids. Germline V gives CDR1 LNHDA, CDR2 SQIVND (reference sequence). The CDR3 region has the DNA TGTGCCAGTAGCCGGGACAGGGGGACGGAGACCCAGTACTTC. Translation gives CASSRDRGTETQYF.

This clone was counted a few times. CDR3 loop: CATGPRQVDEQFF. CDR3 in DNA: TGTGCCACCGGGCCGCGACAGGTTGATGAGCAGTTCTTC. The rearrangement uses TRBV10-3 and TRBJ2-1, with TRBD1 as a possible D gene (6 bases). With 10 bases removed from V and 8 bases from J, the gap between germline ends came to 18 bases. There are 13 residues in the CDR3. Germline V gene sequence: CDR1 ENHRY, CDR2 SYGVKD.

CDR3 amino acids: CAWSRQAQGEQYF. The CDR3 bases are TGTGCCTGGAGTAGGCAGGCCCAGGGCGAGCAGTACTTC. The chain has TRBV30 and TRBJ2-7; D may be TRBD1 (5 bases). Germline V gives CDR1 GTSNPN, CDR2 SVGIG (reference sequence). V gave up 2 bases and J gave up 6 bases, with 14 bases separating them. The CDR3 is made up of 13 amino acids.

The rearrangement joins TRBV2 to TRBJ1-5; D uncertain. CDR3 size: 13 residues. CDR1 is SNHLY and CDR2 is FYNNEI in the germline V gene. Trimming removed 8 bases at V and 0 bases at J, with 8 bases between. CDR3 sequence (DNA): TGTGCCAGCGGACGGGATAGCAATCAGCCCCAGCATTTT. Translation: CASGRDSNQPQHF.

The V call is TRBV5-4, the J call TRBJ2-5; D ambiguous. The V end lost 0 bases, the J end lost 0 bases, and 6 bases lay between the germline ends. The CDR3 sequence is 14 residues long. Germline V gene lookup returns CDR1 SGHNT and CDR2 YYREEE (reference sequence). CDR3 nucleotide sequence: TGTGCCAGCAGCTTGGTCAAATACCAAGAGACCCAGTACTTC. Protein: CASSLVKYQETQYF.

V gene TRBV18 combines with J gene TRBJ2-3; maybe TRBD1 (5 bases). The CDR3 sequence is 12 residues long. CDR1 and CDR2 (germline): KGHSH, LQKENI. Trimming left V 6 bases short and J 6 bases short, with 10 bases between. The DNA of the CDR3 is TGTGCCAGCTCGGACAAATTGGATACGCAGTATTTT. Amino acid sequence: CASSDKLDTQYF.